The source of this T cell receptor beta chain is a study of T cell responses to AZD1222 COVID-19 vaccine. The protocol was immunoSEQ multiplex PCR, while the TCRdb copy is restricted to in-frame clones and leaves out a portion. The sample has around 120,000 clones; roughly 89% are singletons. Regarding this clone: Its antigen is undetermined.

Overall study findings and caveats: Increases in Spike-specific TCR breadth and depth were seen after two AZD1222 doses.

This sequence was found in an adult in good health. Sequences were derived from peripheral blood, sampled on day 0 of AZD1222 vaccination.

CDR3 DNA: TGTGCCAGCAGCGTCACTAGCGGGAAGCGCGATGAGCAGTTCTTC. It translates to CASSVTSGKRDEQFF. The chain uses TRBV7-9 and TRBJ2-1; 10 positions agree with TRBD2. Germline CDR1 is SEHNR and CDR2 is FQNEAQ (reference sequence). V was clipped by 5 bases and J by 8 bases; unmatched bases: 9. The CDR3 totals 15 residues.